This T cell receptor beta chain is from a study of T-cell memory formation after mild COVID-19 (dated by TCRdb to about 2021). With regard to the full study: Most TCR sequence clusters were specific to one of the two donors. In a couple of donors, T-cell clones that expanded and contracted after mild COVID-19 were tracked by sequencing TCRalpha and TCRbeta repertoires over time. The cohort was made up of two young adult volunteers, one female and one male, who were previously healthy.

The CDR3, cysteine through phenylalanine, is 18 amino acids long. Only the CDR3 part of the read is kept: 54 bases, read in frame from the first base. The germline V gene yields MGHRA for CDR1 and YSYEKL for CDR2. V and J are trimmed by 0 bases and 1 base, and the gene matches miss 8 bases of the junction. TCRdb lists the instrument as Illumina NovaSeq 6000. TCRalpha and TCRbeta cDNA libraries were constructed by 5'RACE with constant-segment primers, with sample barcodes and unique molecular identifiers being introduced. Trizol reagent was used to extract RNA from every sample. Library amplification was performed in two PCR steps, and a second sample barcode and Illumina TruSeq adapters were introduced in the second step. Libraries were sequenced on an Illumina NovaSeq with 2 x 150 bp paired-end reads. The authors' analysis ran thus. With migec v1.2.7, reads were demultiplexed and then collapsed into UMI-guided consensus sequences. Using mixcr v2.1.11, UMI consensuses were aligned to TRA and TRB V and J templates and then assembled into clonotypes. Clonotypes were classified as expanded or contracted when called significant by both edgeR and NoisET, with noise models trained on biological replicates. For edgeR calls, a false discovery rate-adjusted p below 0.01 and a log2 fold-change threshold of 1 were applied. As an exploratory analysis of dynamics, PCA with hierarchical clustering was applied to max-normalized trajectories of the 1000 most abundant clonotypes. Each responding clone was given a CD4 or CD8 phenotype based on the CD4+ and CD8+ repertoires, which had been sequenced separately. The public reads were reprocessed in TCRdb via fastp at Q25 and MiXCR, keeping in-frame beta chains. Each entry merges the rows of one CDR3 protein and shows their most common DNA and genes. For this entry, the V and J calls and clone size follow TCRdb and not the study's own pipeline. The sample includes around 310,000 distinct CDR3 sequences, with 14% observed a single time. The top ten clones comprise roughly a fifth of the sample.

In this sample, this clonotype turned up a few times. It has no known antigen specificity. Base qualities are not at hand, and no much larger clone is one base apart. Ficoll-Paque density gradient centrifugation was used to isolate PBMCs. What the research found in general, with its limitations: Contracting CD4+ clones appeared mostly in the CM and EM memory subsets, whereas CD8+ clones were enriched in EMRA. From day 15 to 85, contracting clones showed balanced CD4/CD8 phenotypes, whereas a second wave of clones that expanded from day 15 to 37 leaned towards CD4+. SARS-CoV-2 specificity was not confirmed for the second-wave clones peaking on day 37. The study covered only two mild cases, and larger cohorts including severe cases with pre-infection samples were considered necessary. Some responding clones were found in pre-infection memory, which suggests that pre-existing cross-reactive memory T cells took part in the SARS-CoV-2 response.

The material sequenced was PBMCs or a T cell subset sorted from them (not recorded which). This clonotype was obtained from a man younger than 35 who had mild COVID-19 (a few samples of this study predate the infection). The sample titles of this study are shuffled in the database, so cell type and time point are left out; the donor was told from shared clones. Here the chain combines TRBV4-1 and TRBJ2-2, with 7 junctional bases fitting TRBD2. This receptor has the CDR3 CASSQDHSASGNTGELFF. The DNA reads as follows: TGCGCCAGCAGCCAAGATCATTCAGCTAGCGGGAACACCGGGGAGCTGTTTTTT.